The clone carrying this T cell receptor (beta chain) was seen a handful of times. Heparinised blood was drawn once per donor, averaging roughly 120 mL. Each sorted fraction was over 98% pure. The data are from a study of beta chain features in type 1 diabetes. What was sequenced were expressed TCRB transcripts, since all of the isolated RNA had been reverse transcribed. Using immunoSEQ multiplex PCR, the repertoire was profiled, and TCRdb retains in-frame clones only, with some absent. The sample shows about 140,000 clones, 9.5% to 10% of them seen only once. Per the germline V gene, CDR1 is MNHNS and CDR2 is SASEGT. CDR3 length: 14 amino acids. Trimming took 10 bases from V and 4 from J; bases not matched to a gene: 9.

This rearrangement joins TRBV6-1 to TRBJ1-5, with 8 bases aligning to TRBD1. The source material was central memory CD4+ T cells from blood. This TCR came from a woman aged 40 to 50 in good health. CDR3 bases: TGTGCCACTCACTCGGGACAGGCTAATCAGCCCCAGCATTTT. Translation gives CATHSGQANQPQHF.